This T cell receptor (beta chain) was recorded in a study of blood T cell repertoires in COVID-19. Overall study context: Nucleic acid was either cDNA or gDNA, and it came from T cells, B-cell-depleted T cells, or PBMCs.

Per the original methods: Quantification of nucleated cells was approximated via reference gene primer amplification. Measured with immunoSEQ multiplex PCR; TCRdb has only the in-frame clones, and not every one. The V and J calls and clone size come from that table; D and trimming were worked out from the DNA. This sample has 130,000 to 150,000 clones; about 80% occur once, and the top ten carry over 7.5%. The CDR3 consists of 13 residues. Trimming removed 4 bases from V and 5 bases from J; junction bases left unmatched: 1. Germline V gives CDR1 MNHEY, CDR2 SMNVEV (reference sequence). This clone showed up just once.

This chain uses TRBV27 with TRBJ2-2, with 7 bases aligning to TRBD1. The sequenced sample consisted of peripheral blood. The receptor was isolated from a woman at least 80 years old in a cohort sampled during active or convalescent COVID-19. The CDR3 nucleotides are TGTGCCAGCAGTTCGACAGGGACCGGGGAGCTGTTTTTT. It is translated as CASSSTGTGELFF.